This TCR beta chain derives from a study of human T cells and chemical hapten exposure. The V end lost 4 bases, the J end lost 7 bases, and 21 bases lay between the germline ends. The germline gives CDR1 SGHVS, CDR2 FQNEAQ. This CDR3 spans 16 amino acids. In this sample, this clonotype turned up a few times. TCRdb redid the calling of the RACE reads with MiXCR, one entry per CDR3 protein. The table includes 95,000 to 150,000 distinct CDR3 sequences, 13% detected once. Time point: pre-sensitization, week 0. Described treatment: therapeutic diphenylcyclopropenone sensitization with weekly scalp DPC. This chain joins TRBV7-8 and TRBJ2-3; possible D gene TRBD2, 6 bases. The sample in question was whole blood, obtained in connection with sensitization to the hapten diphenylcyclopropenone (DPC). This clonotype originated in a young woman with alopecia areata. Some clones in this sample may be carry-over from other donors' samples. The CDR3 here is CASSWEARGVGNTQYF. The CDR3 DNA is TGTGCCAGCAGCTGGGAGGCTAGGGGTGTTGGGAATACGCAGTATTTT.